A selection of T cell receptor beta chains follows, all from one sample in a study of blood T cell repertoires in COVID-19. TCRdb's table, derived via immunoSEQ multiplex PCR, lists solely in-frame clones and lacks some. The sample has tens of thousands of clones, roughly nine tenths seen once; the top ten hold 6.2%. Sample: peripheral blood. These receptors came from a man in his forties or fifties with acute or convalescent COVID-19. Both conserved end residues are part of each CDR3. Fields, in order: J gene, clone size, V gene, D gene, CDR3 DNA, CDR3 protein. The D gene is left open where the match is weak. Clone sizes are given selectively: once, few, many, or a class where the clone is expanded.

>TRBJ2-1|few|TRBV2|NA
TGTGCCAGCAGTGAGGTCGGGGGATCCTACAATGAGCAGTTCTTC
CASSEVGGSYNEQFF
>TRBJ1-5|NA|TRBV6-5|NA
TGTGCCAGCCAGGGAGGGGGTAGTCAGCCCCAGCATTTT
CASQGGGSQPQHF
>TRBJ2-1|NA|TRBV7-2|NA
TGTGCCAGCAGGCGGGACCGAAGAGGGGATGAGCAGTTCTTC
CASRRDRRGDEQFF
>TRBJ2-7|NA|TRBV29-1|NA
TGCAGCGTGTTGAAAGGGCCGGGGTACGAGCAGTACTTC
CSVLKGPGYEQYF
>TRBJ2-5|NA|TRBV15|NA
TGTGCCACCAGGCCCAGGGGACGGGAGACCCAGTACTTC
CATRPRGRETQYF
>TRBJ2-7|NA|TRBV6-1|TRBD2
TGTGCCAGCAGTGACCTGACTAGCGGGGTATCCCACGAGCAGTACTTC
CASSDLTSGVSHEQYF
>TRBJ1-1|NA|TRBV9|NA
TGTGCCAGCAGCGTGTCCTGGGACACACAAGCTTTCTTT
CASSVSWDTQAFF
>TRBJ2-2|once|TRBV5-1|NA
TGCGCCAGCCAAAAACAGGGTTTCGGGGAGCTGTTTTTT
CASQKQGFGELFF
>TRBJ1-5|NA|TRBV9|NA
TGTGCCAGCAGCGTAGGGGCCGCCGGGCCCCAGCATTTT
CASSVGAAGPQHF
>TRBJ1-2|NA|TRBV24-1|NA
TGTGCCACCAGTGCCCCCCAGGGTTCGCGCTATGGCTACACCTTC
CATSAPQGSRYGYTF
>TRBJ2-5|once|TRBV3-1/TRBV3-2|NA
TGTGCCAGCAGCCCATCTCCAGGGGTCCATCAAGAGACCCAGTACTTC
CASSPSPGVHQETQYF
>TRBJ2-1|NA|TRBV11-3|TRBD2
TGTGCCAGCAGCCCCCGGGGGGGGGCGGGGCGCAATGAGCAGTTCTTC
CASSPRGGAGRNEQFF
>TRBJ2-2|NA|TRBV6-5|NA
TGTGCCAGCAGGTGGGGGCTAAGCCTCCCCGGGGAGCTGTTTTTT
CASRWGLSLPGELFF
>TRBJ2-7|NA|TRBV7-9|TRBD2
TGTGCCAGCAACCGGGGGGTAGCGGGAAATGAGCAGTACTTC
CASNRGVAGNEQYF
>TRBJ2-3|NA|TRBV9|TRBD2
TGTGCCAGCAGCGTATCGGCTAGCGGGAGTATAGATACGCAGTATTTT
CASSVSASGSIDTQYF
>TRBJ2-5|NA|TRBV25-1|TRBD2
TGTGCCAGCAGTGTAAGACTAGCGGGAGTGGAGACCCAGTACTTC
CASSVRLAGVETQYF
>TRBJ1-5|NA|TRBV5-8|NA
TGTGCCAGCAGCTTAATGTACCAAGGGGAACAGCCCCAGCATTTT
CASSLMYQGEQPQHF
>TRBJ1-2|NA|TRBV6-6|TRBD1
TGTGCCAGCAGGATGGGACAGGGGGCCTATGGCTACACCTTC
CASRMGQGAYGYTF
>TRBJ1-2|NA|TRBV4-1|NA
TGCGCCAGCAGCCCGACAGAGACTAGGGCTGACTATGGCTACACCTTC
CASSPTETRADYGYTF
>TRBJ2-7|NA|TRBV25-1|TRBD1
TGTGCCAGCAGTCAACCCCGGGACAGCACCCACGAGCAGTACTTC
CASSQPRDSTHEQYF
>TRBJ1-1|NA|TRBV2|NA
TGTGCCAGCAGTGAACAGGGAGGGACTGAAGCTTTCTTT
CASSEQGGTEAFF
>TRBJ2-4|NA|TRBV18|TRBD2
TGTGCCAGCTCACCAAATAGGGCGGGAGGGCCAAACATTCAGTACTTC
CASSPNRAGGPNIQYF
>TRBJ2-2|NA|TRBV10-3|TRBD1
TGTGCCATCTCACCCGGCGGGACAGGGAGTTCTACCGGGGAGCTGTTTTTT
CAISPGGTGSSTGELFF
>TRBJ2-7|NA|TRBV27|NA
TGTGCCAGCAGTCATAAACCGGGACACCCATCCTACGAGCAGTACTTC
CASSHKPGHPSYEQYF
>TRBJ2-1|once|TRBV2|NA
TGTGCCAGCAGTGAAGCGGCCCCAGGGTACAATGAGCAGTTCTTC
CASSEAAPGYNEQFF
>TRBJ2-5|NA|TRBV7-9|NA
TGTGCCAGCAGCCCTATGGACATACAACACCAAGAGACCCAGTACTTC
CASSPMDIQHQETQYF
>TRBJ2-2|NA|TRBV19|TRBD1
TGTGCCAGTAGTTTCGGGACAGGGGGGAACACCGGGGAGCTGTTTTTT
CASSFGTGGNTGELFF
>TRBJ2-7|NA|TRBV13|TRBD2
TGTGCCAGCAGGTTAGCGGGAGATTCCCACGAGCAGTACTTC
CASRLAGDSHEQYF
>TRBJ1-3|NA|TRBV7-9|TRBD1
TGTGCCAGCAGCTACGGGGGACAGAGGCAACACACCATATATTTT
CASSYGGQRQHTIYF
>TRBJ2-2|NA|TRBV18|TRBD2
TGTGCCAGCTCACGACAGCGGGAGGGCCTTTCGGCCGGGGAGCTGTTTTTT
CASSRQREGLSAGELFF
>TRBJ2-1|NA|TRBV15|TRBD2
TGTGCCACCAGCAGAGGGACTAGCGGGAACAATGAGCAGTTCTTC
CATSRGTSGNNEQFF
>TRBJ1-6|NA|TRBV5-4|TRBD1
TGTGCCAGCAGCCTCGGACAGGGAAGCTCCTATAATTCACCCCTCCACTTT
CASSLGQGSSYNSPLHF
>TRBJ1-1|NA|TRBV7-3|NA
TGTGCCAGCAGCGAAGGAGTCATCTCTGAAGCTTTCTTT
CASSEGVISEAFF
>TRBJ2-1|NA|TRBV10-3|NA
TGTGCCACCTGGAGGACTGGAACCTACAATGAGCAGTTCTTC
CATWRTGTYNEQFF
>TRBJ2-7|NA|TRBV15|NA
TGTGCCACCAGCAGAGATAGATCAGGGCGGTACGAGCAGTACTTC
CATSRDRSGRYEQYF
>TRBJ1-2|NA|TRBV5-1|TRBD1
TGCGCCAGCAGCTTTTCGGGACAGGCAGACTATGGCTACACCTTC
CASSFSGQADYGYTF
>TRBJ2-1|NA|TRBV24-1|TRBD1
TGTGCCACCAGTGATGCAACTCGACAGGGGGCCTACAATGAGCAGTTCTTC
CATSDATRQGAYNEQFF
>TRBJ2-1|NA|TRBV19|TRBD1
TGTGCCAGTAGCCAACAGGGGGAAACCTACAATGAGCAGTTCTTC
CASSQQGETYNEQFF
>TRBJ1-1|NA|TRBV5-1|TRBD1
TGCGCCAGCAGATTCGGACAGGGGGCCCCTGAAGCTTTCTTT
CASRFGQGAPEAFF
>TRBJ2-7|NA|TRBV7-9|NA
TGTGCCAGCAGCGGGGGGGCCCGGGGCTACGAGCAGTACTTC
CASSGGARGYEQYF
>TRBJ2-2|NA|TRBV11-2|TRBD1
TGTGCCAGCACCGACAGGGTCCCCGGGGAGCTGTTTTTT
CASTDRVPGELFF
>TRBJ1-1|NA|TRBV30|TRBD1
TGTGCCTGGAGTCTGGGGGACAGGGGCCGGAACACTGAAGCTTTCTTT
CAWSLGDRGRNTEAFF
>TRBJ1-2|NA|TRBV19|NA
TGTGCCAGTAGTGCTCTCGGAGGTAGTAACTATGGCTACACCTTC
CASSALGGSNYGYTF
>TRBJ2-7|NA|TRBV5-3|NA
TGTGCCAGAAGCTTGCCCCGGGATCGCACCGAGCAGTACTTC
CARSLPRDRTEQYF
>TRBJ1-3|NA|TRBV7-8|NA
TGTGCCAGCAGCTTAGCGACGGGGAACACCATATATTTT
CASSLATGNTIYF
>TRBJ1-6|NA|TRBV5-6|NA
TGTGCCAGCAGGATACCCCAACAACCCCTCCACTTT
CASRIPQQPLHF
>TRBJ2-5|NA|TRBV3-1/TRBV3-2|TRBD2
TGTGCCAGCAGCCAAAGGGGAGGGCCAGAGACCCAGTACTTC
CASSQRGGPETQYF
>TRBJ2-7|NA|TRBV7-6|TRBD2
TGTGCCAGCAGCTTAGTGGGAGGGCTTTCCTACGAGCAGTACTTC
CASSLVGGLSYEQYF
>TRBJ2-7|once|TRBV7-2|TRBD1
TGTGCCAGCAGCTTAGGGGACAGGCTTTTCTCCTACGAGCAGTACTTC
CASSLGDRLFSYEQYF
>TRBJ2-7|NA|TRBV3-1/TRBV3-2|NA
TGTGCCAGCAGCCAAGACGCGCCGACCCGAGGCGAGCAGTACTTC
CASSQDAPTRGEQYF
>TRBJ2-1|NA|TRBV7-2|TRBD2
TGTGCCAGCAGTCCCACCGGGACTAGCCATAATGAGCAGTTCTTC
CASSPTGTSHNEQFF
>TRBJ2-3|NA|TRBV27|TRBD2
TGTGCCAGCGCCACTAGCGGGAGCGATACGCAGTATTTT
CASATSGSDTQYF
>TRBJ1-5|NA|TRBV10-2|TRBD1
TGCGCCAGCAGCGGGGACAGGTACAATCAGCCCCAGCATTTT
CASSGDRYNQPQHF
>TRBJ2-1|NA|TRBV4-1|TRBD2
TGCGCCAGCAGCCAAGATGGGACTAGCGGCTGGGATGAGCAGTTCTTC
CASSQDGTSGWDEQFF
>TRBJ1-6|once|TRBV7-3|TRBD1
TGTGCCAGCAGCTCGGGGTGGGGACAGGGACATTCACCCCTCCACTTT
CASSSGWGQGHSPLHF
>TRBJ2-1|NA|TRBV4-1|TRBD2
TGCGCCAGCAGCCAAGAGACTGGGACTAGCGGGCACAATGAGCAGTTCTTC
CASSQETGTSGHNEQFF
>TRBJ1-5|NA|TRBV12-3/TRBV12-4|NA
TGTGCCAGTAGGAGCTCTAGCAATCAGCCCCAGCATTTT
CASRSSSNQPQHF
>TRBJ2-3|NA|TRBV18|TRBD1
TGTGCCAGCACCAGTGGACAGGGCTCTGGCGGAACGCAGTATTTT
CASTSGQGSGGTQYF
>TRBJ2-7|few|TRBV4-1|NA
TGCGCCAGCAGCCAACTTTTGCGCTACGAGCAGTACTTC
CASSQLLRYEQYF